A selection of T cell receptor beta chains follows, all from one sample in a study of human T cells and chemical hapten exposure. TCRdb called the 5' RACE reads again in MiXCR, with one record for every CDR3 protein. In the table there are under 85,000 distinct CDR3 sequences, 7% to 8% of which are singletons. Receptor source: a male donor in good health. Both conserved end residues are part of each CDR3. D genes are given only for firm matches. Only part of the rows carry a size: once, few, many, or a class if the clone is expanded.

d_gene | j_gene | abundance | v_gene | CDR3nt | CDR3aa
TRBD2 | TRBJ2-1 | many | TRBV7-2 | TGTGCCAGCAGCCTTGGACTAGCCAATGAGCAGTTCTTC | CASSLGLANEQFF
. | TRBJ2-7 | many | TRBV29-1 | TGCAGCGTTGAAGCACCCGGGACCGAGCAGTACTTC | CSVEAPGTEQYF
. | TRBJ2-5 | few | TRBV4-2 | TGTGCCAGCAGCCAAACAGAAGCTAGCCAAGAGACCCAGTACTTC | CASSQTEASQETQYF
TRBD2 | TRBJ2-2 | many | TRBV5-1 | TGCGCCAGCAGCTCGGGGACTAGCGGGAGGACCGGGGAGCTGTTTTTT | CASSSGTSGRTGELFF
TRBD1 | TRBJ2-1 | many | TRBV25-1 | TGTGCCAGCAGTGATAAAGTCGGGACAGGTTCGGATGAGCAGTTCTTC | CASSDKVGTGSDEQFF
TRBD1 | TRBJ1-5 | few | TRBV2 | TGTGCCAGCAGTCCACGACAGGGAGTCAATCAGCCCCAGCATTTT | CASSPRQGVNQPQHF
. | TRBJ1-4 | . | TRBV20-1 | TGCAGTGCTAGAGACCTCCGGGCGCCATTTAACCTAAATGAAAAGCTGTTTTTT | CSARDLRAPFNLNEKLFF
TRBD1 | TRBJ1-4 | few | TRBV6-6 | TGTGCCAGCACGGGGACAGGGGGAGCAACTAATGAAAAACTGTTTTTT | CASTGTGGATNEKLFF
TRBD2 | TRBJ2-1 | . | TRBV3-1 | TGTGCCAGCAGCCCCGTAGCGGGGGATAGGGAGCAGTTCTTC | CASSPVAGDREQFF
. | TRBJ2-1 | few | TRBV6-2/TRBV6-3 | TGTGCCAGCAGCAGTGGGGACTCAATCAATGAGCAGTTCTTC | CASSSGDSINEQFF
. | TRBJ2-7 | . | TRBV7-9 | TGTGCCAGCAGCCGCCACGGAACTGGCTCCTACGAGCAGTACTTC | CASSRHGTGSYEQYF
. | TRBJ1-3 | few | TRBV6-2/TRBV6-3 | TGTGCCAGCAGTTACCTGACAGGACTATCTGGAAACACCATATATTTT | CASSYLTGLSGNTIYF
TRBD1 | TRBJ1-1 | . | TRBV11-2 | TGTGCCAGCAGCTTCCACCCGGGACAGGGTAACACTGAAGCTTTCTTT | CASSFHPGQGNTEAFF
TRBD1 | TRBJ1-2 | few | TRBV14 | TGTGCCAGCAGCCAAGATCACAGGGGGCGCGGCTACACCTTC | CASSQDHRGRGYTF
TRBD2 | TRBJ2-1 | . | TRBV29-1 | TGCAGCGCGCTAGCGGGGGGAGTAAATGAGCAGTTCTTC | CSALAGGVNEQFF
. | TRBJ2-7 | many | TRBV6-1 | TGTGCCAGCAGTGAATCCGGGACGCCCTACGAGCAGTACTTC | CASSESGTPYEQYF
. | TRBJ2-5 | many | TRBV7-8 | TGTGCCAGCAGCCCGGGACAAGAGACCCAGTACTTC | CASSPGQETQYF
TRBD1 | TRBJ1-2 | few | TRBV7-9 | TGTGCCAGCAGCTTGGGACAGAACTATGGCTACACCTTC | CASSLGQNYGYTF
. | TRBJ2-2 | many | TRBV7-9 | TGTGCCAGCAGCAGCTTTAGGACCACTGGATCCGGGGAGCTGTTTTTT | CASSSFRTTGSGELFF
. | TRBJ2-3 | . | TRBV27 | TGTGCCAGCAGTTTTAGCGGACGAACAGATACGCAGTATTTT | CASSFSGRTDTQYF
TRBD1 | TRBJ1-1 | . | TRBV20-1 | TGCAGTGCTACCAGCCGGGACAGGGGGCCGAACACTGAAGCTTTCTTT | CSATSRDRGPNTEAFF
. | TRBJ1-5 | . | TRBV20-1 | TGCAGTGCTAAACCTACGAGCAATCAGCCCCAGCATTTT | CSAKPTSNQPQHF
. | TRBJ1-3 | many | TRBV7-2 | TGTGCCAGCAGCTTATCTCCTGACGACTCTGGAAACACCATATATTTT | CASSLSPDDSGNTIYF
. | TRBJ2-7 | many | TRBV4-1 | TGCGCCAGCAGCCAAGAGAGGGATAGGGGCAAGCCCCCCTTATTC | CASSQERDRGKPPLF
TRBD1 | TRBJ2-2 | many | TRBV7-2 | TGTGCCAGCAGCAGACCTAAGGGACAGGGAGTCACCGGGGAGCTGTTTTTT | CASSRPKGQGVTGELFF
. | TRBJ2-3 | . | TRBV5-4 | TGTGCCAGCAGCACAGAAACAGATACGCAGTATTTT | CASSTETDTQYF
. | TRBJ2-6 | few | TRBV11-2 | TGTGCCAGCAGCACCAACAGGGGAGGAGAGTTCACTTCGTCTGGGGCCAACGTCCTGACTTTC | CASSTNRGGEFTSSGANVLTF
. | TRBJ2-2 | . | TRBV5-4 | TGTGCCAGCAGCTTGTCTCAATGGGGCACCGGGGAGCTGTTTTTT | CASSLSQWGTGELFF
TRBD2 | TRBJ2-1 | many | TRBV27 | TGTGCCAGCACCTGGAGCGGGAGCTCCTACAATGAGCAGTTCTTC | CASTWSGSSYNEQFF
TRBD1 | TRBJ1-1 | . | TRBV12-3/TRBV12-4 | TGTGCCAGCAGTCAGCAGGGGGCGAACACTGAAGCTTTCTTT | CASSQQGANTEAFF
. | TRBJ2-1 | few | TRBV29-1 | TGCAGCGTTGTAGCGGAGAAAACCTACAATGAGCAGTTCTTC | CSVVAEKTYNEQFF
. | TRBJ2-7 | few | TRBV19 | TGTGCCAGTAGTATAGTGCTGGGGACCTACGAGCAGTACTTC | CASSIVLGTYEQYF
. | TRBJ1-1 | . | TRBV7-2 | TGTGCCAGCAGCTCCCGGATGAACACTGAAGCTTTCTTT | CASSSRMNTEAFF
TRBD2 | TRBJ2-2 | few | TRBV7-2 | TGTGCCAGCAGCTTACGGACTAGCGGGGGGCCGGGCGGGGAGCTGTTTTTT | CASSLRTSGGPGGELFF
. | TRBJ2-7 | . | TRBV5-1 | TGCGCCAGCAGCCTAAACGACGGCTACGAGCAGTACTTC | CASSLNDGYEQYF
. | TRBJ2-3 | many | TRBV20-1 | TGCAGTGCTCTTAGGGTAATCACAGATACGCAGTATTTT | CSALRVITDTQYF
. | TRBJ1-5 | many | TRBV6-5 | TGTGCCAGCAGTCCCCGGATGGTGGGTGGCAATCAGCCCCAGCATTTT | CASSPRMVGGNQPQHF
. | TRBJ2-3 | many | TRBV20-1 | TGCAGTGCCACCATCCGGCGGGATACGCAGTATTTT | CSATIRRDTQYF
TRBD1 | TRBJ1-5 | many | TRBV12-3/TRBV12-4 | TGTGCCAGCAAAGGACAGGGTGGACAGCCCCAGCATTTT | CASKGQGGQPQHF
. | TRBJ2-3 | few | TRBV7-8 | TGTGCCAGCAGCTTCCGGGCAAACCAGGGTGCAGATACGCAGTATTTT | CASSFRANQGADTQYF
TRBD1 | TRBJ1-1 | many | TRBV6-5 | TGTGCCAGCAGCGGACAGGTACAAATGAACACTGAAGCTTTCTTT | CASSGQVQMNTEAFF
TRBD2 | TRBJ2-5 | few | TRBV27 | TGTGCCAGCAGTCCCCAATCTAGCGGGAGTAGGCGAGAGACCCAGTACTTC | CASSPQSSGSRRETQYF
TRBD2 | TRBJ2-7 | many | TRBV4-2 | TGTGCCAGCAGCCAGTACGGGACTAGCGGGCCCCTCTACGAGCAGTACTTC | CASSQYGTSGPLYEQYF
TRBD2 | TRBJ2-1 | many | TRBV2 | TGTGCCGGGACTAGCGGGAGGTTCGGCGAGCAGTTCTTC | CAGTSGRFGEQFF
TRBD1 | TRBJ1-1 | few | TRBV9 | TGTGCCAGCAGACAGGGGGTAAACACTGAAGCTTTCTTT | CASRQGVNTEAFF
TRBD2 | TRBJ2-3 | . | TRBV10-3 | TGTGCCATCAGCCTAGCGGGAGTAACAGATACGCAGTATTTT | CAISLAGVTDTQYF
TRBD2 | TRBJ2-3 | . | TRBV4-3 | TGCGCCAGCAGCCAACTTCCACCTCTAGCGGGGGTCACAGATACGCAGTATTTT | CASSQLPPLAGVTDTQYF